This T cell receptor beta chain stems from a study of blood T cell repertoires in COVID-19. The V segment lost 6 bases and the J segment 3 bases; nucleotides outside the gene matches: 4. In germline, CDR1 is MNHEY, CDR2 SVGAGI. The CDR3 spans 14 residues. In the source study's methods: Estimates of nucleated cell counts were drawn from the amplification of reference gene primers. The repertoire was sequenced with immunoSEQ multiplex PCR; TCRdb's copy has only in-frame clones and lacks some. The V and J calls and clone size are taken from that table; D and trimming were inferred from the DNA. The sample yields around 160,000 clones, 80% to 90% seen once.

The sequenced sample was peripheral blood. The sequence was obtained from a human donor in a cohort sampled during active COVID-19. The chain uses TRBV6-5 and TRBJ2-4; TRBD1 aligns across 8 bases. The CDR3 protein is CASRDRGGKNIQYF. CDR3 DNA: TGTGCCAGCAGAGACAGGGGCGGCAAAAACATTCAGTACTTC.